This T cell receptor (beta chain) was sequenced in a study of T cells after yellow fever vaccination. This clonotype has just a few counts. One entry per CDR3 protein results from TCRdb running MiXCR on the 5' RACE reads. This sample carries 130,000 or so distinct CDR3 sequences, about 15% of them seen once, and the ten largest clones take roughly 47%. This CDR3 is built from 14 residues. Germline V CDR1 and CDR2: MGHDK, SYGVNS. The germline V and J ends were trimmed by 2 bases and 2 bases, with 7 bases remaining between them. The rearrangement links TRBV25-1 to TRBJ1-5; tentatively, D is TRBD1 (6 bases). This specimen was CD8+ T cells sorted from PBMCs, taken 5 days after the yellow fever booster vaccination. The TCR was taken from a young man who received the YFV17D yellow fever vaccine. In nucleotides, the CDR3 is TGTGCCAGCAGTGAAGCAGGGGGCAATCAGCCCCAGCATTTT. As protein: CASSEAGGNQPQHF.